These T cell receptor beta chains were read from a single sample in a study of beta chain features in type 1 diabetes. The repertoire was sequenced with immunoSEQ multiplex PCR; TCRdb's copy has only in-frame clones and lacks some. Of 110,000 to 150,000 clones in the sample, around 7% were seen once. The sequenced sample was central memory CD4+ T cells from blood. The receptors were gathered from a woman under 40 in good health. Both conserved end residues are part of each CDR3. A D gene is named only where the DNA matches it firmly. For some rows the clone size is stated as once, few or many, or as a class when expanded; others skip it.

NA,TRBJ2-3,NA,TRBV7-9,CASSLEGADTQYF,TGTGCCAGCAGCTTAGAGGGGGCAGATACGCAGTATTTT
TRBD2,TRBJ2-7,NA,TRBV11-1,CASSLGVAGESEQYF,TGTGCCAGCAGCTTAGGGGTAGCGGGAGAGTCCGAGCAGTACTTC
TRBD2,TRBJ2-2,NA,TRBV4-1,CASSQGLAPKTGELFF,TGCGCCAGCAGCCAGGGACTAGCGCCAAAGACCGGGGAGCTGTTTTTT
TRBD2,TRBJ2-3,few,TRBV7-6,CASSLLAEASTDTQYF,TGTGCCAGCAGCTTGCTAGCGGAAGCTAGCACAGATACGCAGTATTTT
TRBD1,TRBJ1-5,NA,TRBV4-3,CASSQDLKTGGNQPQHF,TGCGCCAGCAGCCAAGATCTTAAAACAGGGGGCAATCAGCCCCAGCACTTT
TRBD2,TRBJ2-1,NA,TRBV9,CASSGTGLAGGSSYNEQFF,TGTGCCAGCAGCGGAACGGGACTAGCGGGAGGTAGCTCCTACAATGAGCAGTTCTTC
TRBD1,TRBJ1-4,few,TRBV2,CASNRGRSEKLFF,TGTGCCAGCAACAGGGGGCGCAGTGAAAAACTGTTTTTT
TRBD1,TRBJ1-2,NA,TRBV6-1,CASLRTGGQSGYTF,TGTGCCAGCCTCCGGACAGGGGGTCAATCTGGCTACACCTTC
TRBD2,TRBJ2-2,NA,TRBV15,CATSRSGTSENTGELFF,TGTGCCACCAGCAGATCCGGGACTAGCGAGAACACCGGGGAGCTGTTTTTT
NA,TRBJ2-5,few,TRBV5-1,CASSPLYQETQYF,TGCGCCAGCAGCCCTCTTTATCAAGAGACCCAGTACTTC
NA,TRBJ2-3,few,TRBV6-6,CASSVGGYPTDTQYF,TGTGCCAGCAGTGTAGGGGGTTACCCCACAGATACGCAGTATTTT
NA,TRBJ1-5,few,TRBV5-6,CASSWRGEGRSNQPQHF,TGTGCCAGCAGCTGGAGGGGGGAGGGTCGAAGCAATCAGCCCCAGCATTTT
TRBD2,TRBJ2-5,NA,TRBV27,CASSTSGREQTQYF,TGTGCCAGCAGTACTAGCGGGAGGGAACAGACCCAGTACTTC
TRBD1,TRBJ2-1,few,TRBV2,CASKSTGTYNEQFF,TGTGCCAGCAAATCGACAGGGACCTACAATGAGCAGTTCTTC